The 27 T cell receptor beta chains given below trace back to one sample, sequenced in a study of radiotherapy plus CTLA-4 blockade in lung cancer. The data were produced by immunoSEQ multiplex PCR, yet TCRdb's version contains in-frame clones alone and is incomplete. The table has about 70,000 clones, approximately 76% seen once. This material consisted of peripheral blood, taken from a patient treated with radiotherapy plus ipilimumab. The receptors originated from a human donor with non-small cell lung cancer whose response to radiotherapy plus ipilimumab could not be evaluated. Some clones in this sample may be carry-over from other donors' samples.

The chain uses TRBV7-6 and TRBJ2-7; a possible D gene is TRBD2 (5 bases). V lost 5 bases to trimming and J lost 2 bases, with 16 bases between them. CDR3 size: 15 residues. In germline, CDR1 is SGHVS, CDR2 FNYEAQ. Here the CDR3 DNA reads TGTGCCAGCAGCCCATCGTTCGGACTCACCTACGAGCAGTACTTC. As protein: CASSPSFGLTYEQYF.

Concerning this clone: Distinct nucleotide sequences in the sample also encode this CDR3. The J gene is TRBJ2-7, the V gene TRBV7-9, with TRBD1 identical over 7 bases. The CDR3 contains 14 residues. Germline V gene sequence: CDR1 SEHNR, CDR2 FQNEAQ (reference sequence). V lost 5 bases to trimming and J lost 2 bases; unmatched junction nucleotides: 6. This CDR3 is CASSKGDSTYEQYF. DNA for the CDR3: TGTGCCAGCAGCAAGGGGGACAGCACCTACGAGCAGTACTTC.

The V gene is TRBV11-3, the J gene TRBJ2-1; 7 bases line up with TRBD1. V lost 0 bases to trimming and J lost 8 bases; unmatched junction nucleotides: 4. The CDR3 spans 14 residues. Germline values: CDR1 SGHNT, CDR2 YENEEA. CDR3 nucleotides: TGTGCCAGCAGCTTAGAGGGACAGAGGGATGAGCAGTTCTTC. It is translated as CASSLEGQRDEQFF.

CDR3 region: CASSLQGAGNTGELFF. CDR3 nucleotide sequence: TGTGCCAGCAGCCTACAGGGGGCCGGGAACACCGGGGAGCTGTTTTTT. The V and J genes are TRBV7-2 and TRBJ2-2; TRBD1 agrees at 9 bases. The V segment lost 5 bases and the J segment 1 base; nucleotides outside the gene matches: 5. Germline CDR1 is SGHTA and CDR2 is FQGNSA. The CDR3 extends over 16 amino acids.

V is TRBV18 and J is TRBJ2-7, with a possible D match to TRBD1 (6 bases). The CDR3 is 15 amino acids. The germline V and J ends were trimmed by 3 bases and 1 base, with 13 bases remaining between them. Germline values: CDR1 KGHSH, CDR2 LQKENI. CDR3 bases: TGTGCCAGCTCACCTACCTCGGACAGTTCCTACGAGCAGTACTTC. Protein product: CASSPTSDSSYEQYF.

As DNA, the CDR3 is TGTGCCAGTAGCCACAGGGTTGGCTACACCTTC. Protein sequence: CASSHRVGYTF. The gene calls are TRBV19 and TRBJ1-2, with D possibly TRBD1 on 6 matching bases. From germline, CDR1 is LNHDA and CDR2 SQIVND (reference sequence). The CDR3 runs 11 residues. V was clipped by 6 bases and J by 7 bases, with 9 bases between them.

The CDR3 here is CASSLGTRDTQYF. The CDR3 DNA sequence: TGTGCCAGCAGCTTAGGGACTCGAGATACGCAGTATTTT. The rearrangement uses TRBV7-2 and TRBJ2-3, with a possible D match to TRBD2 (5 bases). CDR1 and CDR2 (germline): SGHTA, FQGNSA. V dropped 1 base and J dropped 5 bases, with 7 bases sitting between them. CDR3 length equals 13 residues.

The J gene is TRBJ2-7, the V gene TRBV6-6; 8 bases agree with TRBD1. J gave up 1 base and V 6 bases, and 5 bases lay outside the gene matches. Germline assignment: CDR1 MNHNY and CDR2 SVGAGI (reference sequence). This CDR3 is 14 amino acids long. CDR3 residues: CASSRDRTSYEQYF. For the CDR3, the DNA is TGTGCCAGCAGCCGGGACAGGACGTCCTACGAGCAGTACTTC.

This clone was recorded only once. The genes are TRBV28 and TRBJ2-1, with TRBD1 as a possible D gene (5 bases). The CDR3 covers 13 residues. CDR1 is MDHEN and CDR2 is SYDVKM in the germline V gene. V was clipped by 5 bases and J by 6 bases, with 11 bases between them. Written as DNA, the CDR3 is TGTGCCAGCAGTCTCCCAGGGCCCAATGAGCAGTTCTTC. Its protein product is CASSLPGPNEQFF.

The J gene is TRBJ2-1, the V gene TRBV29-1; no reliable D call. From germline, CDR1 is SQVTM and CDR2 ANQGSEA. The V end was cut by 4 bases, the J end by 0 bases, with 10 bases between. This CDR3 has 14 residues. CDR3 residues: CSVVTGSSYNEQFF. For the CDR3, the DNA is TGCAGCGTTGTCACCGGGTCCTCCTACAATGAGCAGTTCTTC.

This clone has just a few counts. This chain uses TRBV9 with TRBJ1-1; 8 bases are a match to TRBD1. J was trimmed by 9 bases and V by 3 bases; bases with no gene match: 7. CDR1 is SGDLS and CDR2 is YYNGEE in the germline V gene. The CDR3 has 13 residues. The CDR3 spells CASSAIGQGKAFF. DNA of the CDR3: TGTGCCAGCAGCGCGATCGGACAGGGCAAAGCTTTCTTT.

This CDR3 reads CASSPNLAGNTGELFF. In nucleotides, the CDR3 is TGCGCCAGCAGCCCTAACCTAGCGGGGAACACCGGGGAGCTGTTTTTT. The chain carries TRBV5-1 and TRBJ2-2, with 8 bases fitting TRBD2. This CDR3 contains 16 residues. CDR1 and CDR2 (germline): SGHRS, YFSETQ. Germline trimming cut 4 bases from V and 1 base from J; bases unmatched to any gene: 6.

This clone was seen a few times. The chain uses TRBV7-9 and TRBJ2-7; a weak D match, TRBD2 (6 bases). Trimming removed 4 bases from V and 5 bases from J, with 12 bases in between. CDR3 length equals 13 residues. Germline assignment: CDR1 SEHNR and CDR2 FQNEAQ (reference sequence). CDR3 region: CASSWDSGNEQYF. CDR3 DNA sequence: TGTGCCAGCAGCTGGGACTCCGGCAACGAGCAGTACTTC.

In this sample, this clone turned up once. This sequence joins TRBV4-2 and TRBJ2-3; 7 bases map to TRBD1. Per the germline V gene, CDR1 is LGHNA and CDR2 is YNFKEQ. The CDR3 is made up of 16 amino acids. V was clipped by 0 bases and J by 4 bases; unmatched bases: 7. The CDR3 DNA sequence: TGTGCCAGCAGCCAAGATCTGCAGGGGGTGGCAGATACGCAGTATTTT. Translation gives CASSQDLQGVADTQYF.

This clone was found a few times. This rearrangement joins TRBV19 to TRBJ2-7, with D possibly TRBD1 on 5 matching bases. Per the germline V gene, CDR1 is LNHDA and CDR2 is SQIVND (reference sequence). V dropped 5 bases and J dropped 0 bases, with 11 bases sitting between them. The CDR3 spans 14 residues. CDR3 protein: CASSPTASSYEQYF. The CDR3 bases are TGTGCCAGTAGTCCGACAGCCAGCTCCTACGAGCAGTACTTC. The variable domain in full, with the rest retrieved from reference TRBV19 and TRBJ2-7, is DGGITQSPKYLFRKEGQNVTLSCEQNLNHDAMYWYRQDPGQGLRLIYYSQIVNDFQKGDIAEGYSVSREKKESFPLTVTSAQKNPTAFYLCASSPTASSYEQYFGPGTRLTVT.

This clone was seen once. The J gene is TRBJ2-5, the V gene TRBV19, with 7 bases lining up with TRBD1. Trimming took 4 bases from V and 1 from J; bases not matched to a gene: 15. CDR3 length: 18 residues. The germline V gene has CDR1 LNHDA and CDR2 SQIVND (reference sequence). CDR3 DNA sequence: TGTGCCAGTAGTAAGGGGGCGTGGGGGTCTATCCTCCAAGAGACCCAGTACTTC. This sequence encodes CASSKGAWGSILQETQYF. Full variable domain (outside the CDR3, taken from reference TRBV19 and TRBJ2-5): DGGITQSPKYLFRKEGQNVTLSCEQNLNHDAMYWYRQDPGQGLRLIYYSQIVNDFQKGDIAEGYSVSREKKESFPLTVTSAQKNPTAFYLCASSKGAWGSILQETQYFGPGTRLLVL.

This chain links TRBV4-3 with TRBJ1-2; D call uncertain. The CDR3 sequence is 13 residues long. The V gene's germline CDR1 is LGHNA and CDR2 YSLEER. V was clipped by 1 base and J by 6 bases, with 9 bases between them. CDR3 loop: CASSQGPYNGYTF. CDR3 nucleotides: TGCGCCAGCAGCCAAGGGCCGTACAATGGCTACACCTTC.

This chain connects TRBV6-1 to TRBJ1-2, with 9 positions matching TRBD1. Trimming cost V 5 bases and J 8 bases; bases outside gene matches: 9. From germline, CDR1 is MNHNS and CDR2 SASEGT. The CDR3 totals 14 residues. CDR3 nucleotides: TGTGCCAGCAGTATAAAACAGGGGGCAACCGGCTACACCTTC. Protein sequence: CASSIKQGATGYTF.

The V and J genes are TRBV5-6 and TRBJ1-4; D possibly corresponds to TRBD1 (6 bases). V was shortened by 4 bases and J by 7 bases, with 14 bases between the two germline ends. The CDR3 spans 14 residues. From germline, CDR1 is SGHDT and CDR2 YYEEEE. The CDR3 is CASSAGTLPEKLFF. For the CDR3, the DNA is TGTGCCAGCAGCGCCGGGACACTTCCTGAAAAACTGTTTTTT.

The rearrangement links TRBV10-3 to TRBJ2-5; 9 nucleotides align to TRBD1. CDR3 length: 14 amino acids. CDR1 ENHRY and CDR2 SYGVKD come from the germline V gene. V shed 8 bases, J shed 5 bases, and the junction held 9 bases outside the gene matches. Here the CDR3 reads CAIGETGGSETQYF. The CDR3 DNA reads TGTGCCATCGGGGAGACAGGGGGGTCTGAGACCCAGTACTTC.

V usage is TRBV11-1 and J usage is TRBJ1-1; TRBD1 aligns across 7 bases. In germline, CDR1 is SGHAT, CDR2 FQDESV (reference sequence). V shed 5 bases and J 6 bases; nucleotides not matched to a gene: 3. This CDR3 comprises 12 residues. The CDR3 DNA follows: TGTGCCAGCAGCCCCGACAGGGCTGAAGCTTTCTTT. Its protein is CASSPDRAEAFF.

V is TRBV7-3 and J is TRBJ2-2; a possible D gene is TRBD2 (6 bases). The V end lost 11 bases, the J end lost 3 bases, and 13 bases lay between the germline ends. CDR3 length equals 13 residues. Per the germline V gene, CDR1 is SGHTA and CDR2 is FQGTGA. CDR3 coding DNA: TGTGCCTCATCGGGGGTTCACACCGGGGAGCTGTTTTTT. Residues: CASSGVHTGELFF.

The chain combines TRBV18 with TRBJ1-2; D gene unclear. V shed 6 bases and J shed 2 bases, with 10 bases lying between them. Germline V gives CDR1 KGHSH, CDR2 LQKENI. The CDR3 has 13 amino acids. The CDR3 coding sequence is TGTGCCAGCTCGACCACGGGGAACTATGGCTACACCTTC. This sequence encodes CASSTTGNYGYTF.

As concerns this clone: This sample includes further DNA sequences coding for the same CDR3. The chain uses TRBV4-3 and TRBJ2-3; 9 bases fit TRBD2. The CDR3 extends over 17 amino acids. Germline values: CDR1 LGHNA, CDR2 YSLEER. V dropped 0 bases and J dropped 1; count of bases not matched to a gene: 5. The CDR3 region is CASSQDWASGGTDTQYF. The CDR3 bases are TGCGCCAGCAGCCAAGATTGGGCTAGCGGGGGCACAGATACGCAGTATTTT.

The chain carries TRBV27 and TRBJ2-7, with 7 positions matching TRBD2. Germline values: CDR1 MNHEY, CDR2 SMNVEV (reference sequence). The CDR3 runs to 13 residues. V shed 6 bases, J shed 9 bases, and the junction held 11 bases outside the gene matches. This chain's CDR3 is CASSIGPGGVQYF. DNA of the CDR3: TGTGCCAGCAGCATTGGACCGGGAGGTGTGCAGTACTTC.

The chain employs TRBV15 and TRBJ1-3, with D possibly TRBD1 on 5 matching bases. Germline-derived CDR1 and CDR2 are LNHNV and YYDKDF (reference sequence). V lost 2 bases and J 0 bases, leaving 8 bases between the germline ends. The CDR3 totals 15 residues. CDR3 sequence: CATSRQTVSGNTIYF. In nucleotides, the CDR3 is TGTGCCACCAGCAGACAGACAGTCTCTGGAAACACCATATATTTT.

The rearrangement joins TRBV27 to TRBJ1-2; 7 bases align to TRBD1. V lost 3 bases, J lost 0 bases, and 7 bases stayed unmatched. Germline values: CDR1 MNHEY, CDR2 SMNVEV (reference sequence). CDR3 length: 16 residues. CDR3 sequence (DNA): TGTGCCAGCAGTTTGGGACAGACTGCGACTAACTATGGCTACACCTTC. This codes for CASSLGQTATNYGYTF.